Reported below is one TCR beta chain. Its antigen is not identified. The sample comes from a study of identifying expanded T cells in peripheral blood. The repertoire was sequenced with immunoSEQ multiplex PCR; TCRdb's copy has only in-frame clones and lacks some. The sample includes tens of thousands of clones, over 80% of them seen just once. Findings and caveats of the study: Clone count variance between roughly 2-week samples rose with total template count.

Healthy donors had no documented immune events, such as infections, while sampled. Sequencing used blood. The sequence came from a person aged 18 to 75 in good health.

CDR3 nucleotides: TGTGCCAGCAGTGAATCAAACCTCAATCAGCCCCAGCATTTT. Translated: CASSESNLNQPQHF. This rearrangement joins TRBV2 to TRBJ1-5; D is unclear. The CDR3 covers 14 residues. Per the germline V gene, CDR1 is SNHLY and CDR2 is FYNNEI. Trimming removed 2 bases from V and 3 bases from J, with 8 bases in between.